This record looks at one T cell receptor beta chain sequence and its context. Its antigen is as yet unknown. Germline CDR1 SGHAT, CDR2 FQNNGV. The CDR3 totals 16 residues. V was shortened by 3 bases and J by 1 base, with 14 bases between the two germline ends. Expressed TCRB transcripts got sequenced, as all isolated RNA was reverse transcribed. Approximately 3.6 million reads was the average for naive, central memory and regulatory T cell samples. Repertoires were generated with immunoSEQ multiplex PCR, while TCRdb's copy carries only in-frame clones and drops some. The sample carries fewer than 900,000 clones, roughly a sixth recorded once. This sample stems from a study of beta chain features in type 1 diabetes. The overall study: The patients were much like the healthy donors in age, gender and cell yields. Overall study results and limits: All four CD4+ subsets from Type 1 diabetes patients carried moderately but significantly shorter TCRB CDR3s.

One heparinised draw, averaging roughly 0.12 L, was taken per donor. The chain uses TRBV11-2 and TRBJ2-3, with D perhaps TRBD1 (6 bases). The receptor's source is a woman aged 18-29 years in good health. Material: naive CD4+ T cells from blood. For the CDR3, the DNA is TGTGCCAGCAGCTTCCTTCAGGGGCAAGGCACAGATACGCAGTATTTT. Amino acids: CASSFLQGQGTDTQYF.